These T cell receptor beta chains were read from a single sample in a study of blood T cell repertoires in COVID-19. The repertoire was sequenced with immunoSEQ multiplex PCR; TCRdb's copy has only in-frame clones and lacks some. The sample carries 310,000 or so clones, 89% recorded once. The specimen sequenced was peripheral blood. The origin of the receptors is a man between 18 and 35 years old who had recovered from COVID-19. Both conserved end residues are part of each CDR3. The D gene is left open where the match is weak. Not every row has a clone size; where given, it reads once, few, many or a size class.

j_call clone_size v_call d_call cdr3_aa cdr3_nt
TRBJ2-3 . TRBV5-1 TRBD2 CASSWTSGSSADTQYF TGCGCCAGCAGCTGGACTAGCGGGAGTAGTGCAGATACGCAGTATTTT
TRBJ1-1 . TRBV9 . CASSVVFDEDNTEAFF TGTGCCAGCAGCGTAGTATTTGATGAGGATAACACTGAAGCTTTCTTT
TRBJ2-1 . TRBV5-1 TRBD2 CAFLKGGRNNEQFF TGCGCCTTTCTCAAGGGCGGGAGAAACAATGAGCAGTTCTTC
TRBJ2-7 . TRBV5-1 . CASSSSAGEIEQYF TGCGCCAGCAGCTCGTCGGCAGGGGAGATCGAGCAGTACTTC
TRBJ2-1 . TRBV5-5 . CASSYRADEQFF TGTGCCAGCAGCTACAGGGCTGATGAGCAGTTCTTC
TRBJ1-1 . TRBV5-1 TRBD1 CASSLEPQGAQGSTEAFF TGCGCCAGCAGCTTGGAGCCCCAGGGGGCGCAAGGTTCCACTGAAGCTTTCTTT
TRBJ1-5 . TRBV10-2 TRBD1 CASSEATGVSNQPQHF TGCGCCAGCAGTGAGGCGACAGGGGTTAGCAATCAGCCCCAGCATTTT
TRBJ2-3 . TRBV24-1 TRBD1 CATSDGTGVWGTDTQYF TGTGCCACCAGTGATGGGACAGGGGTATGGGGCACAGATACGCAGTATTTT
TRBJ1-2 . TRBV6-5 TRBD1 CASTGTGGNYGYTF TGTGCCAGCACTGGGACAGGGGGTAACTATGGCTACACCTTC
TRBJ1-5 . TRBV7-2 . CASSLSWAGNQPQHF TGTGCCAGCAGCTTAAGTTGGGCAGGGAATCAGCCCCAGCATTTT
TRBJ2-1 once TRBV18 TRBD1 CASSLRDSTVGVEQFF TGTGCCAGCTCACTACGGGACAGCACGGTGGGAGTTGAGCAGTTCTTC
TRBJ1-2 . TRBV6-5 . CASSYGQGSYGYTF TGTGCCAGCAGTTACGGTCAGGGATCCTATGGCTACACCTTC
TRBJ2-1 . TRBV3-1/TRBV3-2 TRBD2 CASSQGTRKFF TGTGCCAGCAGCCAAGGGACTAGGAAGTTCTTC
TRBJ1-5 . TRBV28 . CASSFGEGNQPQHF TGTGCCAGCAGTTTCGGGGAAGGCAATCAGCCCCAGCATTTT
TRBJ2-1 . TRBV7-9 . CASSPPGSAGNEQFF TGTGCCAGCAGCCCCCCAGGCTCCGCCGGCAATGAGCAGTTCTTC
TRBJ1-2 . TRBV18 . CASSPISGLGIGYTF TGTGCCAGCTCACCAATTTCGGGACTAGGTATCGGCTACACCTTC
TRBJ1-2 . TRBV9 . CASSVAAGLNYGYTF TGTGCCAGCAGCGTAGCAGCAGGACTAAACTATGGCTACACCTTC
TRBJ2-7 once TRBV11-2 TRBD1 CASSPTGGEQYF TGTGCCAGCAGCCCAACAGGGGGTGAGCAGTACTTC
TRBJ2-5 . TRBV5-1 . CASSWGTSQETQYF TGCGCCAGCAGCTGGGGGACATCCCAAGAGACCCAGTACTTC
TRBJ2-7 . TRBV5-6 . CASSLALAYEQYF TGTGCCAGCAGCTTGGCCTTAGCCTACGAGCAGTACTTC
TRBJ1-2 . TRBV18 . CASSPERVSGYTF TGTGCCAGCTCCCCCGAGCGGGTGTCTGGCTACACCTTC
TRBJ1-4 . TRBV30 . CAWSEGFQVGALVF TGTGCCTGGAGTGAGGGGTTCCAAGTAGGAGCACTGGTTTTT
TRBJ2-7 . TRBV19 TRBD2 CASQPGRGDAPYEQYF TGTGCCAGCCAACCGGGCCGGGGGGACGCACCCTACGAGCAGTACTTC
TRBJ2-3 . TRBV2 TRBD2 CASSFLAGFTDTQYF TGTGCCAGCAGTTTTCTAGCGGGGTTCACAGATACGCAGTATTTT
TRBJ1-1 . TRBV6-5 . CASSYSQGLGTEAFF TGTGCCAGCAGTTACTCCCAGGGCTTGGGCACTGAAGCTTTCTTT
TRBJ1-2 . TRBV18 TRBD1 CASSPLSVGQVYGYTF TGTGCCAGCTCACCCCTTTCCGTAGGACAGGTGTATGGCTACACCTTC
TRBJ1-2 . TRBV10-3 TRBD1 CAISDFYVGDRRWWGYTF TGTGCCATCAGTGATTTTTATGTGGGGGACAGGAGATGGTGGGGCTACACCTTC
TRBJ1-1 . TRBV6-5 . CASSSGVDTEAFF TGTGCCAGCAGTTCGGGGGTTGACACTGAAGCTTTCTTT
TRBJ1-5 once TRBV15 . CATSPSSNRNSNQPQHF TGTGCCACCAGCCCCTCTTCGAACAGGAATAGCAATCAGCCCCAGCATTTT
TRBJ2-1 . TRBV7-9 . CASSLALSNEQFF TGTGCCAGCAGCTTAGCTCTTTCCAATGAGCAGTTCTTC
TRBJ2-1 once TRBV28 TRBD1 CASSRDRGLNEQFF TGTGCCAGCAGTCGGGACAGGGGGTTGAATGAGCAGTTCTTC
TRBJ2-1 . TRBV12-3/TRBV12-4 . CASSLLASTEQFF TGTGCCAGCAGTTTACTAGCTAGCACTGAGCAGTTCTTC
TRBJ2-2 once TRBV2 . CASSEETNLLSDTGELFF TGTGCCAGCAGTGAAGAGACTAACCTCCTATCCGACACCGGGGAGCTGTTTTTT
TRBJ1-2 . TRBV29-1 . CSVVQGVWGYTF TGCAGCGTTGTACAGGGAGTATGGGGCTACACCTTC
TRBJ2-4 . TRBV18 TRBD1 CASSLQGAKNIQYF TGTGCCAGCTCACTGCAGGGGGCAAAAAACATTCAGTACTTC
TRBJ1-5 . TRBV11-2 . CASSLDEGGDQPQHF TGTGCCAGCAGCTTAGATGAAGGGGGAGATCAGCCCCAGCATTTT
TRBJ1-5 . TRBV7-2 . CASSLNLEAQPQHF TGTGCCAGCAGCTTAAATTTGGAGGCTCAGCCCCAGCATTTT
TRBJ1-1 once TRBV4-2 . CASSQGPPGGGMNTEAFF TGTGCCAGCAGCCAAGGACCCCCTGGCGGGGGGATGAACACTGAAGCTTTCTTT
TRBJ1-1 . TRBV10-3 TRBD1 CASGGDRVSEVTEAFF TGTGCCTCAGGCGGGGACAGGGTCTCGGAAGTCACTGAAGCTTTCTTT
TRBJ2-3 . TRBV7-9 . CASSLLGGQDTQYF TGTGCCAGCAGCCTTCTTGGGGGCCAAGATACGCAGTATTTT
TRBJ1-2 once TRBV3-1/TRBV3-2 . CASSQDSGYYGYTF TGTGCCAGCAGCCAAGATAGCGGGTACTATGGCTACACCTTC
TRBJ2-3 . TRBV4-3 TRBD2 CASSLQAGADTDTQYF TGCGCCAGCAGCCTCCAAGCGGGGGCGGACACAGATACGCAGTATTTT
TRBJ2-1 . TRBV29-1 . CSGRQPSYNEQFF TGCAGCGGCAGACAGCCCTCCTACAATGAGCAGTTCTTC
TRBJ1-2 . TRBV9 TRBD1 CASSERAGGQGENYGYTF TGTGCCAGCAGCGAGAGGGCAGGGGGACAGGGGGAAAACTATGGCTACACCTTC
TRBJ1-1 . TRBV4-2 . CASSLRVSSANTEAFF TGTGCCAGCAGCCTCAGGGTCAGCTCTGCGAACACTGAAGCTTTCTTT
TRBJ1-1 . TRBV12-3/TRBV12-4 . CASSASPEAFF TGTGCCAGCAGTGCTAGTCCTGAAGCTTTCTTT
TRBJ2-1 once TRBV27 . CASSWNRGNEQFF TGTGCCAGCAGTTGGAATAGGGGCAATGAGCAGTTCTTC
TRBJ2-3 . TRBV5-1 TRBD2 CASSPRTSFSTDTQYF TGCGCCAGCAGTCCTAGGACTAGCTTTAGCACAGATACGCAGTATTTT
TRBJ1-2 . TRBV9 . CASSVESGMSYGYTF TGTGCCAGCAGCGTAGAGTCAGGGATGAGCTATGGCTACACCTTC
TRBJ2-1 . TRBV7-2 . CASSSPPRRGGAFF TGTGCCAGCAGCTCCCCCCCAAGACGTGGAGGAGCGTTCTTC
TRBJ2-7 . TRBV6-5 TRBD1 CASTSGTGRYEQYF TGTGCCAGCACCTCAGGGACAGGGCGTTACGAGCAGTACTTC
TRBJ2-7 . TRBV7-2 TRBD1 CASSPGGHSYEQYF TGTGCCAGCAGCCCAGGGGGACACTCCTACGAGCAGTACTTC
TRBJ1-6 . TRBV4-1 TRBD1 CASSPAGTGGLSPLHF TGCGCCAGCAGCCCCGCAGGGACAGGGGGTTTGTCACCCCTCCACTTT
TRBJ2-1 . TRBV6-6 . CASSYPPGLYRNEQFF TGTGCCAGCAGTTATCCCCCTGGACTGTACAGAAATGAGCAGTTCTTC
TRBJ1-4 . TRBV10-1 TRBD1 CAGQGRRANEKLFF TGCGCCGGACAGGGGAGGAGGGCTAATGAAAAACTGTTTTTT
TRBJ1-1 few TRBV7-3 . CASSLYRDTEAFF TGTGCCAGCAGCTTGTACAGGGACACTGAAGCTTTCTTT
TRBJ2-5 . TRBV5-6 . CASSSPAGLGTQYF TGTGCCAGCAGCTCCCCGGCGGGGTTAGGGACCCAGTACTTC
TRBJ1-5 . TRBV6-1 TRBD1 CASSGHQGAYSNQPQHF TGTGCCAGCAGTGGCCACCAGGGGGCGTATAGCAATCAGCCCCAGCATTTT
TRBJ2-7 . TRBV5-5 . CASREASFYEQYF TGTGCCAGCAGGGAGGCATCTTTCTACGAGCAGTACTTC